This TCR beta chain was profiled in a study of blood T cell repertoires in COVID-19. Study information: Acute and convalescent COVID-19 specimens originated in the United States, Italy and Spain. Nucleic acid was either cDNA or gDNA, and it came from T cells, B-cell-depleted T cells, or PBMCs.

As processed by the authors: Reference gene primer amplification yielded estimated nucleated cell counts. Clones were read by immunoSEQ multiplex PCR, and TCRdb kept only the in-frame ones, dropping some. Clonal size and the V and J genes are those of that table, whereas D and trimming came from the DNA. This sample yields roughly 50,000 clones, of which over 90% are seen a single time; around 4.2% belongs to the top ten. Looked up from germline, CDR1 is GTSNPN and CDR2 is SVGIG (reference sequence). The CDR3 is 15 residues long. V lost 2 bases to trimming and J lost 4 bases; unmatched junction nucleotides: 5.

The sample taken for sequencing was peripheral blood. The clonotype comes from a man in his fifties with acute or convalescent COVID-19. The chain uses TRBV30 and TRBJ2-7, with 13 bases aligning to TRBD2. CDR3 sequence reads: CAWSRTSGSRYEQYF. In nucleotides, the CDR3 is TGTGCCTGGAGTCGGACTAGCGGGAGTAGGTACGAGCAGTACTTC.